Listed below are T cell receptor beta chains from one sample, sequenced in a study of Ad26.COV2.S vaccination and SARS-CoV-2 variants. Sequenced by immunoSEQ multiplex PCR; TCRdb stores in-frame clones only, minus some. The data show over 110,000 clones, approximately 90% seen once. Sequenced here: peripheral blood, sampled after recovery from COVID-19. These receptors were taken from a human donor who had recovered from COVID-19. Each CDR3 is given with its conserved first and last residue. A D gene is named only where the DNA matches it firmly. Clone size is shown for a subset of rows, as once, few, many or a class of expanded clone.

>TRBD1|.|TRBV27|TRBJ1-2|14
TGTGCCAGCAGTACAGGGGACGGTAACTATGGCTACACCTTC
CASSTGDGNYGYTF
>.|once|TRBV7-6|TRBJ1-4|15
TGTGCCAGCAGCTTAGCGCGCGGTGTGAATGAAAAACTGTTTTTT
CASSLARGVNEKLFF
>TRBD2|once|TRBV7-8|TRBJ2-1|17
TGTGCCAGCAGCTCCGGACTAGCGGGGGGCCTATACAATGAGCAGTTCTTC
CASSSGLAGGLYNEQFF
>.|.|TRBV19|TRBJ1-3|15
TGTGCCAGTAGTCCTGACCGAAGCTCTGGAAACACCATATATTTT
CASSPDRSSGNTIYF
>.|once|TRBV10-2|TRBJ1-1|11
TGCGCCAGCAGTGGGCGTGGTGAAGCTTTCTTT
CASSGRGEAFF
>.|.|TRBV28|TRBJ1-6|16
TGTGCCAGCACCACCGTTGGAAGTTCCTATAATTCACCCCTCCACTTT
CASTTVGSSYNSPLHF
>.|.|TRBV28|TRBJ1-5|17
TGTGCCAGCCTTTCGACATGGACAGCCTATAGCAATCAGCCCCAGCATTTT
CASLSTWTAYSNQPQHF
>TRBD1|.|TRBV5-6|TRBJ2-7|14
TGTGCCAGCAGCTTGACAGGGGCCATCTACGAGCAGTACTTC
CASSLTGAIYEQYF
>TRBD1|once|TRBV12-5|TRBJ1-3|17
TGTGCTAGTGCCATAGGGACAGGGAAGGTCTCTGGAAACACCATATATTTT
CASAIGTGKVSGNTIYF
>.|.|TRBV28|TRBJ2-2|15
TGTGCCACCTTGGACAGACTCGCGAACACCGGGGAGCTGTTTTTT
CATLDRLANTGELFF
>.|.|TRBV25-1|TRBJ2-1|15
TGTGCCAGCAGTACCAACAGGTACTCCTACAATGAGCAGTTCTTC
CASSTNRYSYNEQFF
>.|.|TRBV4-3|TRBJ1-4|16
TGCGCCAGCAGCCAAGAGAGCTTGTCGTCTAATGAAAAACTGTTTTTT
CASSQESLSSNEKLFF
>TRBD1|.|TRBV7-2|TRBJ1-1|16
TGTGCCAGCAGCTTAGGAATCAGGGGGCGAGGCACTGAAGCTTTCTTT
CASSLGIRGRGTEAFF
>.|.|TRBV5-4|TRBJ2-2|15
TGTGCCAGCAGCTTGTACCAAGGGGACACCGGGGAGCTGTTTTTT
CASSLYQGDTGELFF
>TRBD1|.|TRBV9|TRBJ2-2|15
TGTGCCAGCAGCCAAGGGACAGGGGGCACCGGGGAGCTGTTTTTT
CASSQGTGGTGELFF
>.|.|TRBV6-5|TRBJ2-7|15
TGTGCCAGCAGTTATTCCCTGGGACCTTCCTACGAGCAGTACTTC
CASSYSLGPSYEQYF
>TRBD1|.|TRBV19|TRBJ1-2|17
TGTGCCAGTAGTAGAGCCGGGACAGCTGTTTCTGTCTATGGCTACACCTTC
CASSRAGTAVSVYGYTF
>.|.|TRBV11-2|TRBJ2-1|18
TGTGCCAGCAGCGATAGTGGTTCAGGGTCGTGGTCCTACAATGAGCAGTTCTTC
CASSDSGSGSWSYNEQFF
>.|.|TRBV5-1|TRBJ1-1|14
TGCGCCAGCAGTGTGGAGGAGGTTTCCACTGAAGCTTTCTTT
CASSVEEVSTEAFF
>.|few|TRBV28|TRBJ1-6|14
TGTGCCAGCAGTTTCCACAGGGAGGGTTCACCCCTCCACTTT
CASSFHREGSPLHF
>TRBD1|.|TRBV7-8|TRBJ2-5|13
TGTGCCAGCAGCCGGGACAGGAAAGAGACCCAGTACTTC
CASSRDRKETQYF
>.|.|TRBV6-6|TRBJ1-4|13
TGTGCCAGCGTCCCTGTCGGGGAATATAGGATGTTTTTT
CASVPVGEYRMFF
>TRBD1|.|TRBV29-1|TRBJ2-7|13
TGCAGCGCCAGCTCCGGGACAGGGTACGAGCAGTACTTC
CSASSGTGYEQYF
>TRBD1|.|TRBV27|TRBJ1-1|16
TGTGCCAGCAACACCTATGGGGGACAGGGGAGCACTGAAGCTTTCTTT
CASNTYGGQGSTEAFF
>TRBD2|.|TRBV28|TRBJ2-7|15
TGTGCCAGCAGTTTGGGCCTAGCGGGGGGTAGCGAGCAGTACTTC
CASSLGLAGGSEQYF
>.|.|TRBV7-8|TRBJ1-5|15
TGTGCCAGCAGCTTAGCCACAGGGTTGAGTCAGCCCCAGCATTTT
CASSLATGLSQPQHF
>.|.|TRBV27|TRBJ1-6|17
TGTGCCAGCAGTAGTCGGGCGACGAGCTCCTATAATTCACCCCTCCACTTT
CASSSRATSSYNSPLHF